Listed here are 23 T cell receptor beta chains from one sample, sequenced in a study of cytomegalovirus exposure and HLA in healthy donors. PCR primers comprised 60 Vbeta and 13 Jbeta primers. The table came from immunoSEQ multiplex PCR; TCRdb's copy has only in-frame clones and leaves some out. The table for this sample gives roughly 73,000 clones. Sequenced: PBMCs. Receptors were obtained from a man aged 45-65 years in good health and CMV-seropositive.

V usage is TRBV28 and J usage is TRBJ2-2, with 10 bases that match TRBD1. V dropped 4 bases and J dropped 8; count of bases not matched to a gene: 7. The germline gives CDR1 MDHEN, CDR2 SYDVKM. The CDR3 has 15 residues. The CDR3 nucleotides read TGTGCCAGCAGTTGGGACAGGGGAGGGTCAGGGGAGCTGTTTTTT. Protein: CASSWDRGGSGELFF.

The chain has TRBV11-2 and TRBJ1-1, with D uncertain. CDR1 and CDR2 from the germline V gene are SGHAT and FQNNGV. This CDR3 contains 12 residues. With 10 bases removed from V and 1 base from J, the gap between germline ends came to 10 bases. This CDR3 is CATRAGNTEAFF. DNA of the CDR3: TGTGCCACCAGAGCAGGGAACACTGAAGCTTTCTTT. Full variable domain (rest looked up from reference TRBV11-2 and TRBJ1-1): EAGVAQSPRYKIIEKRQSVAFWCNPISGHATLYWYQQILGQGPKLLIQFQNNGVVDDSQLPKDRFSAERLKGVDSTLKIQPAKLEDSAVYLCATRAGNTEAFFGQGTRLTVV.

The chain employs TRBV12-5 and TRBJ2-1, with TRBD2 matching 11 bases. V was pared by 2 bases and J by 8 bases, with 14 bases of the junction left unmatched. In germline, CDR1 is LGHNT, CDR2 FRNRAP. The CDR3 sequence is 18 residues long. The CDR3 protein is CASGLSLTSGSRKDEQFF. In DNA, the CDR3 is TGTGCTAGTGGTTTGTCCCTCACTAGCGGGAGTAGGAAGGATGAGCAGTTCTTC.

The V gene is TRBV19, the J gene TRBJ1-2; the match to TRBD1 covers 9 bases. Trimming cost V 4 bases and J 8 bases; bases outside gene matches: 5. Germline values: CDR1 LNHDA, CDR2 SQIVND (reference sequence). CDR3 length equals 13 residues. CDR3 DNA: TGTGCCAGTAGTAACGGACAGGGGAACGGCTACACCTTC. It encodes CASSNGQGNGYTF.

This chain uses TRBV27 with TRBJ2-3; a weak D match, TRBD1 (6 bases). V was shortened by 3 bases and J by 0 bases, with 13 bases between the two germline ends. The CDR3 covers 16 residues. Germline V gives CDR1 MNHEY, CDR2 SMNVEV (reference sequence). The DNA for the CDR3 is TGTGCCAGCAGTTTCCTTGACAGGTCTAGCACAGATACGCAGTATTTT. This translates into CASSFLDRSSTDTQYF.

The V gene is TRBV18, the J gene TRBJ2-3, with D perhaps matching TRBD2 (6 bases). V lost 6 bases and J 8 bases, leaving 18 bases between the germline ends. There are 14 residues in the CDR3. Germline loops: CDR1 KGHSH, CDR2 LQKENI. This CDR3 is CASSPGPAEGTQYF. The CDR3 DNA sequence: TGTGCCAGCTCCCCGGGGCCGGCGGAGGGTACGCAGTATTTT.

V is TRBV5-1 and J is TRBJ1-3; D remains unclear. The CDR3 totals 12 residues. The germline V and J ends were trimmed by 2 bases and 4 bases, with 4 bases remaining between them. Germline CDR1 is SGHRS and CDR2 is YFSETQ. The CDR3 DNA is TGCGCCAGCAGCTTACAGGGAAACACCATATATTTT. Its translation: CASSLQGNTIYF.

V usage is TRBV11-2 and J usage is TRBJ1-1; D call uncertain. The CDR3 has 12 residues. The V gene's germline CDR1 is SGHAT and CDR2 FQNNGV. Trimming cost V 3 bases and J 2 bases, with 4 bases left between them. CDR3 protein: CASSFINTEAFF. CDR3 coding DNA: TGTGCCAGCAGCTTTATCAACACTGAAGCTTTCTTT.

The rearrangement uses TRBV18 and TRBJ1-2; TRBD1 is a possible D gene (6 bases). V was shortened by 3 bases and J by 4 bases, with 12 bases between the two germline ends. The CDR3 is 14 residues long. Germline V CDR1 and CDR2: KGHSH, LQKENI. CDR3 in DNA: TGTGCCAGCTCACCGTCACAGGGCGGCTATGGCTACACCTTC. It translates to CASSPSQGGYGYTF.

V usage is TRBV2 and J usage is TRBJ2-5; 11 bases are a match to TRBD1. The CDR3 runs 15 residues. Germline CDR1 is SNHLY and CDR2 is FYNNEI. Losses at the gene ends were 8 bases for V and 1 base for J; bases not matched to a gene: 6. The CDR3 here is CASGPGTGGQETQYF. As DNA, the CDR3 is TGTGCCAGCGGACCGGGGACAGGGGGCCAAGAGACCCAGTACTTC.

The V call is TRBV5-1, the J call TRBJ2-2; 11 bases map to TRBD1. From germline, CDR1 is SGHRS and CDR2 YFSETQ. With V trimmed by 5 bases and J by 6 bases, 12 bases remained unmatched. There are 17 residues in the CDR3. The CDR3 DNA sequence: TGCGCCAGCAGTCACGCACCGGACAGGGGGCCCGCCGGGGAGCTGTTTTTT. This codes for CASSHAPDRGPAGELFF.

The chain links TRBV5-1 to TRBJ1-4; D not resolved. Deletions cut 0 bases from V and 0 bases from J, with 9 bases between. The CDR3 covers 16 residues. Germline V gene data show CDR1 as SGHRS and CDR2 as YFSETQ. Here the CDR3 reads CASSLEAAATNEKLFF. The CDR3 nucleotides read TGCGCCAGCAGCTTGGAGGCGGCGGCAACTAATGAAAAACTGTTTTTT.

The DNA for the CDR3 is TGTGCCACCAGCAGAGATAAAGAGGGACTCCCCCTGGAAAACATTCAGTACTTC. Translated: CATSRDKEGLPLENIQYF. The chain has TRBV15 and TRBJ2-4, with a tentative D call TRBD2 (6 bases). The germline V gene has CDR1 LNHNV and CDR2 YYDKDF (reference sequence). The CDR3 is 18 amino acids. V gave up 0 bases and J gave up 5 bases, with 20 bases separating them.

The rearrangement joins TRBV7-2 to TRBJ1-2, with D uncertain. Germline V gene data show CDR1 as SGHTA and CDR2 as FQGNSA. Trimming cost V 2 bases and J 8 bases, with 9 bases left between them. The length of the CDR3 is 12 residues. This CDR3 is CASSLSREGYTF. In DNA, the CDR3 is TGTGCCAGCAGCTTATCTCGGGAAGGCTACACCTTC.

V gene TRBV7-2 combines with J gene TRBJ1-5; weak D call: TRBD1 (6 bases). V was shortened by 0 bases and J by 4 bases, with 7 bases between the two germline ends. The CDR3 has 14 residues. The germline V gene has CDR1 SGHTA and CDR2 FQGNSA. CDR3 coding DNA: TGTGCCAGCAGCTTAGCCGGGACAAATCAGCCCCAGCATTTT. It encodes CASSLAGTNQPQHF.

This chain uses TRBV7-6 with TRBJ1-2; possible D gene TRBD1, 5 bases. Germline V gene data show CDR1 as SGHVS and CDR2 as FNYEAQ. Trimming removed 1 base at V and 8 bases at J, with 17 bases between. This CDR3 contains 15 residues. The DNA of the CDR3 is TGTGCCAGCAGCTTAGTGGCGGGGCCCACCGCGGGCTACACCTTC. Translation: CASSLVAGPTAGYTF.

This chain joins TRBV14 and TRBJ1-1; no firm D call. This CDR3 has 13 amino acids. The ends were cut back, 2 bases at V and 0 bases at J, with 4 bases in the middle. Germline V gene data show CDR1 as SGHDN and CDR2 as FVKESK. CDR3 coding DNA: TGTGCCAGCAGCCAAAACTTGAACACTGAAGCTTTCTTT. Translated, it gives CASSQNLNTEAFF.

The rearrangement joins TRBV5-1 to TRBJ2-3, with 8 bases that match TRBD2. Per the germline V gene, CDR1 is SGHRS and CDR2 is YFSETQ. V shed 0 bases and J 1 base; nucleotides not matched to a gene: 10. This CDR3 is 18 amino acids long. CDR3 region: CASSLEGSGSFRTDTQYF. The CDR3 coding sequence is TGCGCCAGCAGCTTGGAGGGGAGCGGGAGCTTTCGCACAGATACGCAGTATTTT.

The genes are TRBV9 and TRBJ2-2, with D perhaps matching TRBD1 (5 bases). This CDR3 has 12 amino acids. Germline V gene sequence: CDR1 SGDLS, CDR2 YYNGEE. V shed 3 bases and J shed 7 bases, with 7 bases lying between them. The CDR3: CASSEDIGELFF. The CDR3, as DNA: TGTGCCAGCAGCGAGGACATCGGGGAGCTGTTTTTT.

V is TRBV28 and J is TRBJ1-1; D uncertain. V dropped 6 bases and J dropped 6 bases, with 8 bases sitting between them. This CDR3 is 11 amino acids long. The V gene's germline CDR1 is MDHEN and CDR2 SYDVKM. Here the CDR3 DNA reads TGTGCCAGCAGCTTACGAGCTGAAGCTTTCTTT. This gives the protein CASSLRAEAFF.

This chain joins TRBV4-1 and TRBJ1-1; the D gene is possibly TRBD1 (5 bases). This CDR3 is 14 amino acids long. The germline CDR1 and CDR2 sequences are MGHRA and YSYEKL. Deletions cut 1 base from V and 4 bases from J, with 10 bases between. CDR3 sequence reads: CASSQGGEGTEAFF. Written as DNA, the CDR3 is TGCGCCAGCAGCCAAGGGGGGGAGGGCACTGAAGCTTTCTTT.

The gene calls are TRBV30 and TRBJ1-3; the D is unclear. The germline gives CDR1 GTSNPN, CDR2 SVGIG (reference sequence). The CDR3 covers 16 residues. Trimming took off 2 bases at V and 0 bases at J, with 14 bases between the two ends. Written as DNA, the CDR3 is TGTGCCTGGAGTTTTTCGGCAGGCCGCTCTGGAAACACCATATATTTT. As protein: CAWSFSAGRSGNTIYF.

The chain combines TRBV28 with TRBJ1-1; 9 nucleotides align to TRBD1. CDR1 is MDHEN and CDR2 is SYDVKM in the germline V gene. CDR3 size: 14 residues. Trimming took 8 bases from V and 3 from J; bases not matched to a gene: 7. This chain's CDR3 is CASGLTGGYTEAFF. CDR3 nucleotide sequence: TGTGCCAGCGGGTTGACAGGGGGATACACTGAAGCTTTCTTT.